Each of the 5 T cell receptor beta chains below was sequenced from the same sample in a study of blood T cell repertoires in COVID-19. Clones were sequenced by immunoSEQ multiplex PCR, and TCRdb holds only the in-frame ones, with some missing. The sample has about 330,000 clones, about 90% seen once. The material sequenced was PBMCs or T cells enriched from blood (not recorded which). Receptors originate from a woman aged 25 to 39 who had recovered from COVID-19.

The V gene is TRBV29-1, the J gene TRBJ2-3; D remains unclear. Germline CDR1 reads SQVTM; CDR2 reads ANQGSEA. This CDR3 comprises 13 residues. Between the trimmed V and J ends, which lost 4 bases and 6 bases, there was a span of 14 bases. The CDR3, as DNA: TGCAGCGTTGTCCGAGACACCTTTGATACGCAGTATTTT. Translating it yields CSVVRDTFDTQYF.

The chain employs TRBV7-2 and TRBJ1-2; D not resolved. The germline gives CDR1 SGHTA, CDR2 FQGNSA. The CDR3 length is 12 residues. V lost 3 bases and J lost 8, with 10 bases in between. The CDR3 protein is CASSLAPWGYTF. The CDR3 coding sequence is TGTGCCAGCAGCTTGGCTCCCTGGGGCTACACCTTC.

This rearrangement joins TRBV5-6 to TRBJ2-7; 15 nucleotides match TRBD2. CDR1 is SGHDT, CDR2 YYEEEE, per germline. V shed 2 bases and J 5 bases; nucleotides not matched to a gene: 5. The CDR3 consists of 16 residues. CDR3 amino acids: CASSFGTSGGRNEQYF. DNA of the CDR3: TGTGCCAGCAGCTTTGGGACTAGCGGGGGGAGGAACGAGCAGTACTTC.

The chain uses TRBV18 and TRBJ1-3; 11 positions match TRBD1. Germline CDR1 reads KGHSH; CDR2 reads LQKENI. V shed 2 bases, J shed 3 bases, and the junction held 3 bases outside the gene matches. This CDR3 region has 16 residues. CDR3 in amino acids: CASSPGQGASGNTIYF. CDR3 bases: TGTGCCAGCTCACCAGGACAGGGGGCGAGTGGAAACACCATATATTTT.

The rearrangement uses TRBV18 and TRBJ1-3; D is perhaps TRBD1 (6 bases). Per germline, CDR1 KGHSH and CDR2 LQKENI. This CDR3 has 14 residues. V lost 5 bases and J 4 bases, leaving 12 bases between the germline ends. CDR3 nucleotides: TGTGCCAGCTCAGCCGGGACAACCGGAAACACCATATATTTT. The encoded protein is CASSAGTTGNTIYF.